What follows is one TCR beta chain and its context. Each CDR3 protein is one row after TCRdb ran MiXCR on the RACE reads. The table has about 160,000 distinct CDR3 sequences, around a quarter seen once. V lost 0 bases and J 10 bases, leaving 10 bases between the germline ends. Germline CDR1 and CDR2: MNHEY and SVGEGT. This CDR3 comprises 13 residues. This sample stems from a study of human T cells and chemical hapten exposure. Study in general: Patients, a majority of them female, were diagnosed with alopecia areata, totalis or universalis.

The time point here: patch test 3, about 24 weeks after DPC sensitization. The treatment denotes: therapeutic diphenylcyclopropenone sensitization with weekly scalp DPC. Blood collection happened ahead of applying each patch test. Unfractionated whole blood yielded total RNA. This sample comprised whole blood, obtained in connection with sensitization to the hapten diphenylcyclopropenone (DPC). This receptor was obtained from a woman between 18 and 30 years old with alopecia areata. Some clones in this sample may be carry-over from other donors' samples. The gene calls are TRBV6-2 or TRBV6-3 and TRBJ2-1; no clear D gene. CDR3 protein: CASSYSLALEQFF. The CDR3 nucleotides are TGTGCCAGCAGTTACTCGCTTGCGCTGGAGCAGTTCTTC.